The clone carrying this TCR beta chain showed up many times. Its target is not known. The V end was cut by 2 bases, the J end by 1 base, with 8 bases between. CDR1 and CDR2 from the germline V gene are DFQATT and SNEGSKA (reference sequence). The CDR3 has 13 residues. Attachment of unique molecular identifiers to individual cDNA molecules was performed. TCRdb independently ran MiXCR on the 5' RACE reads; one entry per CDR3 protein. The repertoire holds under 70,000 distinct CDR3 sequences, with roughly 12% as singletons. This record belongs to a study of early T cells in non-severe SARS-CoV-2 infection. Study-wide context: From unsorted whole blood, bulk RNA was sequenced, and the chains remained unpaired. Study-level findings and limits: VDJdb matching, biased toward anti-spike CD8 responses, missed private and CD4 specificities.

The material sequenced was whole blood. The receptor's source is an adult who was a healthcare worker with PCR-confirmed SARS-CoV-2 infection or an uninfected control (not recorded which). The chain has TRBV20-1 and TRBJ2-5, with D tentatively TRBD1 or TRBD2 (5 bases each). The CDR3 loop reads CSARLGGQETQYF. DNA for the CDR3: TGCAGTGCTAGACTTGGGGGCCAAGAGACCCAGTACTTC.